Below are 20 T cell receptor beta chains sequenced from a single sample in a study of T cells in Graves' hyperthyroidism and ophthalmopathy. Amplified TCR beta CDR3 regions came from RNA transcripts. An initial round of RT-PCR targeting the TCR CDR3 relied on the HTBI primer set. TCRdb re-analysed the multiplex PCR reads in MiXCR, keeping a single row per CDR3 protein. The sample has hundreds of thousands of distinct CDR3 sequences, about a sixth seen once; the top ten hold about 3.5%. The sequenced material came from blood. The receptors were gathered from a middle-aged woman with Graves' ophthalmopathy.

This clonotype was counted many times. The V call is TRBV5-5, the J call TRBJ1-2, with D unresolved. From germline, CDR1 is SGHKS and CDR2 YYEKEE (reference sequence). V was cut by 0 bases and J by 0 bases, with 9 bases left in between. The CDR3 is 15 residues long. The CDR3 loop reads CASSLGLSANYGYTF. The CDR3 DNA reads TGTGCCAGCAGCTTGGGGCTCTCAGCTAACTATGGCTACACCTTC.

The rearrangement uses TRBV2 and TRBJ2-6; no reliable D call. The CDR3 extends over 15 amino acids. Trimming took 5 bases from V and 0 from J, leaving 8 bases between them. Germline V CDR1 and CDR2: SNHLY, FYNNEI. CDR3: CASSIQRSGANVLTF. In DNA form, the CDR3 reads TGTGCCAGCAGTATACAGCGCTCTGGGGCCAACGTCCTGACTTTC.

In its sample, this clonotype was seen many times. CDR3 coding DNA: TGCGCCAGCAGCCCAAACGGGGGGGACCTGAACACTGAAGCTTTCTTT. As protein: CASSPNGGDLNTEAFF. This chain connects TRBV4-1 to TRBJ1-1; maybe TRBD1 (5 bases). V was cut by 4 bases and J by 0 bases, with 15 bases left in between. Per germline, CDR1 MGHRA and CDR2 YSYEKL. There are 16 residues in the CDR3.

The V and J genes are TRBV14 and TRBJ1-6; 8 bases map to TRBD1. Germline V gene sequence: CDR1 SGHDN, CDR2 FVKESK. This CDR3 has 14 residues. V shed 8 bases, J shed 7 bases, and the junction held 7 bases outside the gene matches. In DNA form, the CDR3 reads TGTGCCAGCCAGGGGGCGACGTGGAATTCACCCCTCCACTTT. Translating it yields CASQGATWNSPLHF.

This clonotype has at least ten counts. V gene TRBV20-1 combines with J gene TRBJ2-5; the D gene is possibly TRBD1 (6 bases). Germline CDR1 and CDR2: DFQATT and SNEGSKA (reference sequence). Trimming removed 3 bases from V and 7 bases from J, with 21 bases in between. The CDR3 is 15 residues long. CDR3 region: CSASEAGQKQGTQYF. In DNA form, the CDR3 reads TGCAGTGCTAGCGAGGCTGGACAGAAACAGGGGACCCAGTACTTC.

This clonotype was seen just once. A clone one base away is much larger, so this may be a read error. V and J are TRBV3-1 and TRBJ1-2; no clear D. Germline loops: CDR1 LGHDT, CDR2 YNNKEL (reference sequence). The length of the CDR3 is 12 residues. V lost 4 bases and J 7 bases, leaving 10 bases between the germline ends. The CDR3 reads CASSRGRGGYTF. Written as DNA, the CDR3 is TGTGCCAGCAGCCGAGGACGGGGTGGCTACACCTTC.

Comments on this clonotype: This may arise from a read error, as a much more abundant clone is one base away. The rearrangement links TRBV15 to TRBJ1-5; D possibly corresponds to TRBD1 (5 bases). Germline-derived CDR1 and CDR2 are LNHNV and YYDKDF (reference sequence). CDR3 length: 16 residues. Written as DNA, the CDR3 is TGTGCCACCAGCGGAGAGGGGCACTATAGCAATCAGCCCCAGCATTTT. Translated, it gives CATSGEGHYSNQPQHF.

Remarks on this clonotype: A much more abundant neighbour one base away suggests this may be a read error. V and J are TRBV25-1 and TRBJ2-2; 8 bases align to TRBD1. The CDR3 runs to 16 residues. Germline loops: CDR1 MGHDK, CDR2 SYGVNS. The CDR3 sequence: CASSTGQGGDTGELLF. In DNA form, the CDR3 reads TGTGCCAGCAGCACCGGACAGGGTGGTGACACCGGGGAGCTGCTTTTT.

This chain links TRBV3-1 with TRBJ2-1, with 11 positions matching TRBD2. This CDR3 has 17 amino acids. Germline V gene lookup returns CDR1 LGHDT and CDR2 YNNKEL (reference sequence). Losses at the gene ends were 1 base for V and 11 bases for J; bases not matched to a gene: 13. For the CDR3, the DNA is TGTGCCAGCAGCCAAGGGGGACTAGCGGCCACAACAATGAAGCAGTTCTTC. It encodes CASSQGGLAATTMKQFF.

This clonotype has a count of ten or more. The chain carries TRBV6-1 and TRBJ1-1; D is unresolved. The CDR3 loop spans 14 amino acids. CDR1 and CDR2 from the germline V gene are MNHNS and SASEGT. Trimming removed 7 bases at V and 1 base at J, with 13 bases between. CDR3 in amino acids: CASTAARENTEAFF. In DNA form, the CDR3 reads TGTGCCAGCACCGCCGCTCGTGAGAACACTGAAGCTTTCTTT.

This clonotype has only a few counts. The chain has TRBV12-3 or TRBV12-4 and TRBJ1-3, with a tentative D call TRBD1 (5 bases). This CDR3 contains 16 residues. Trimming left V 5 bases short and J 4 bases short, with 18 bases between. In nucleotides, the CDR3 is TGTGCCAGCAGTCTAGGGGCAGGGAACATAGGAAACACCATATATTTT. This gives the protein CASSLGAGNIGNTIYF.

This clonotype was seen ten or more times. The chain recombines TRBV5-1 with TRBJ1-3, with D perhaps TRBD1 (5 bases). Per germline, CDR1 SGHRS and CDR2 YFSETQ. The CDR3 loop spans 15 amino acids. The ends were cut back, 0 bases at V and 0 bases at J, with 7 bases in the middle. The CDR3 protein is CASSLGTPSGNTIYF. The CDR3 nucleotides are TGCGCCAGCAGCTTGGGGACACCCTCTGGAAACACCATATATTTT.

This clonotype was counted ten times or more. The CDR3 here is CASSSLSGRADNEQFF. The CDR3 DNA is TGTGCCAGCAGTTCCCTTAGCGGGAGGGCCGATAATGAGCAGTTCTTC. This chain joins TRBV12-3 or TRBV12-4 and TRBJ2-1; 11 nucleotides line up with TRBD2. The CDR3 totals 16 residues. Trimming cost V 4 bases and J 7 bases; bases outside gene matches: 9.

The J gene is TRBJ1-4, the V gene TRBV10-1, with a possible D match to TRBD1 (5 bases). Deletions cut 5 bases from V and 0 bases from J, with 22 bases between. Germline V lookup: CDR1 WNHNN, CDR2 SYGVQD (reference sequence). The CDR3 consists of 19 residues. The DNA of the CDR3 is TGCGCCAGCAGTTTTCCGGGACGCCCTAACGGATCAACTAATGAAAAACTGTTTTTT. The encoded protein is CASSFPGRPNGSTNEKLFF.

This clonotype occurred many times. The V and J genes are TRBV3-1 and TRBJ2-2; the D call may be TRBD1 or TRBD2 (5 bases each). CDR1 LGHDT and CDR2 YNNKEL come from the germline V gene (reference sequence). This CDR3 is 14 amino acids long. The V end lost 8 bases, the J end lost 3 bases, and 13 bases lay between the germline ends. Written as DNA, the CDR3 is TGTGCCAGCCGCCCGGGGCGCGACACCGGGGAGCTGTTTTTT. It codes for CASRPGRDTGELFF. Variable domain in full (rest from reference TRBV3-1 and TRBJ2-2): DTAVSQTPKYLVTQMGNDKSIKCEQNLGHDTMYWYKQDSKKFLKIMFSYNNKELIINETVPNRFSPKSPDKAHLNLHINSLELGDSAVYFCASRPGRDTGELFFGEGSRLTVL.

This clonotype was seen a few times. The chain carries TRBV10-1 and TRBJ2-1, with D unresolved. V was clipped by 3 bases and J by 10 bases, with 19 bases between them. CDR1 is WNHNN, CDR2 SYGVQD, per germline (reference sequence). This CDR3 spans 15 amino acids. The CDR3 nucleotides are TGCGCCAGCAGTGAACCAGCGTACGGTCAAGGCGAGCAGTTCTTC. It specifies CASSEPAYGQGEQFF.

At least ten counts were recorded for this clonotype. The chain joins TRBV12-3 or TRBV12-4 to TRBJ2-2; weak D call: TRBD2 (5 bases). This CDR3 has 13 amino acids. The germline V and J ends were trimmed by 10 bases and 4 bases, with 13 bases remaining between them. The CDR3 DNA is TGTGCCACTAAGTGGACTTCCACCGGGGAGCTGTTTTTT. Its translation: CATKWTSTGELFF.

This clonotype was counted ten times or more. CDR3 nucleotides: TGTGCCAGCAGTTACTCGCGGCAGGGTGGAGTTTCACCCCTCCACTTT. The encoded protein is CASSYSRQGGVSPLHF. V is TRBV6-5 and J is TRBJ1-6, with D possibly being TRBD1 (5 bases). The CDR3 spans 16 residues. Trimming removed 0 bases from V and 9 bases from J, with 15 bases in between. In germline, CDR1 is MNHEY, CDR2 SVGAGI.

In this sample, this clonotype turned up many times. This rearrangement joins TRBV30 to TRBJ1-6; possible D gene TRBD1, 5 bases. The CDR3 runs to 18 residues. Looked up from germline, CDR1 is GTSNPN and CDR2 is SVGIG (reference sequence). V dropped 3 bases and J dropped 7 bases, with 25 bases sitting between them. CDR3 sequence reads: CAWRYPGPRRNSNSPLHF. CDR3 bases: TGTGCCTGGAGGTATCCGGGACCCCGGAGGAACTCGAATTCACCCCTCCACTTT.

This clonotype has more than one count but fewer than ten. The genes are TRBV9 and TRBJ1-2; possibly TRBD1 for D (5 bases). The CDR3 has 11 amino acids. Between the trimmed V and J ends, which lost 1 base and 8 bases, there was a span of 6 bases. Germline V CDR1 and CDR2: SGDLS, YYNGEE. The CDR3 loop is CASSVWGGYTF. The DNA for the CDR3 is TGTGCCAGCAGCGTATGGGGGGGCTACACCTTC.